This TCR beta chain originates from a study of OX40 agonist ivuxolimab in advanced cancers. Background on the study: Subjects had a mean age of around 60 years, with a range of about 23 to 79; around 84% were male. Three patients responded partially, comprising one with hepatocellular carcinoma and two with cutaneous melanoma.

Profiled with immunoSEQ multiplex PCR; TCRdb holds only in-frame clones, not every one. The sample contains approximately 52,000 clones, less than 85% of which appear only once. CDR1 is KGHSH, CDR2 LQKENI, per germline. Trimming left V 4 bases short and J 4 bases short, with 10 bases between. The CDR3 extends over 13 amino acids. Sequenced material: CD4+ or CD8+ T cells sorted from blood, taken in a trial of the OX40 agonist ivuxolimab. This chain uses TRBV18 with TRBJ1-2; D is possibly TRBD1 (6 bases). The receptor was derived from an adult with an advanced solid tumor such as melanoma, head and neck, liver or kidney cancer. The CDR3 loop reads CASSRGQLYGYTF. The CDR3, as DNA: TGTGCCAGCTCACGAGGACAGCTCTATGGCTACACCTTC.